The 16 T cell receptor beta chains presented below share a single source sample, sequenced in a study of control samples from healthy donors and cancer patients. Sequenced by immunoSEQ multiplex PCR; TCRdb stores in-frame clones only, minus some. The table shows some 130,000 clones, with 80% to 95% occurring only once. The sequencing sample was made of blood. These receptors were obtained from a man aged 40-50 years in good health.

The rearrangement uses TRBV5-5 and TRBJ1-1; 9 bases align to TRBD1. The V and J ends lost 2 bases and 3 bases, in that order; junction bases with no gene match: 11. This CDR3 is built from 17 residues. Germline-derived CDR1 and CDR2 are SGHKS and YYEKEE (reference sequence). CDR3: CASSFEIQGALHTEAFF. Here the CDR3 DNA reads TGTGCCAGCAGCTTCGAAATACAGGGGGCTTTGCACACTGAAGCTTTCTTT.

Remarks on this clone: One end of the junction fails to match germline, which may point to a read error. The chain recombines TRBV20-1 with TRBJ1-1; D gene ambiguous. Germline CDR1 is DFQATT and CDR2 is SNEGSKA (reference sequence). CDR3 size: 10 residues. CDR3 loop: CSAGNAEAFF. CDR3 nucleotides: TGCAGTGCTGGGAACGCTGAAGCTTTCTTT.

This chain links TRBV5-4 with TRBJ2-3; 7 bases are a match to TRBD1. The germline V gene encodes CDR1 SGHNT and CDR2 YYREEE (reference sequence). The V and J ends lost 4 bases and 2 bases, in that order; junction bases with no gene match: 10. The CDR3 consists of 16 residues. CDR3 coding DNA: TGTGCCAGCAGCGTGAACAGGGGTGAGGTCACAGATACGCAGTATTTT. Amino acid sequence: CASSVNRGEVTDTQYF.

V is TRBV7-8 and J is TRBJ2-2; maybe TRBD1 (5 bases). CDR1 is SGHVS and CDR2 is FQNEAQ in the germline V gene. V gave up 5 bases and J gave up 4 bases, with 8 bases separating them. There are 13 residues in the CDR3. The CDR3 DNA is TGTGCCAGCAGCCCCAGGGTCACCGGGGAGCTGTTTTTT. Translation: CASSPRVTGELFF.

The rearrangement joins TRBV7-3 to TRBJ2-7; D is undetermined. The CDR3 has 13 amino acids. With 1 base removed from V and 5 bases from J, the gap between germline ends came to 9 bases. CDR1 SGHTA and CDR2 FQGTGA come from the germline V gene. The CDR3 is CASSLRVTHEQYF. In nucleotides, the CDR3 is TGTGCCAGCAGCTTAAGAGTAACCCACGAGCAGTACTTC.

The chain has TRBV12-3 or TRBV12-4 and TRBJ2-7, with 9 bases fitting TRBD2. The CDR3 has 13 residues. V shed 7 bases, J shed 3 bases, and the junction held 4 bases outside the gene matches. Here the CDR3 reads CASTLAGFYEQYF. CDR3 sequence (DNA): TGTGCCAGCACACTAGCGGGCTTCTACGAGCAGTACTTC.

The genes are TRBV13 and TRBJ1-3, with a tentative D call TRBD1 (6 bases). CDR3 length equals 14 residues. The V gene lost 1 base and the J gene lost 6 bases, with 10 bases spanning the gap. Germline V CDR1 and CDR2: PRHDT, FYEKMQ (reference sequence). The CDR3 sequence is CASSLVGAINTIYF. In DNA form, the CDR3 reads TGTGCCAGCAGCTTAGTGGGGGCTATAAACACCATATATTTT.

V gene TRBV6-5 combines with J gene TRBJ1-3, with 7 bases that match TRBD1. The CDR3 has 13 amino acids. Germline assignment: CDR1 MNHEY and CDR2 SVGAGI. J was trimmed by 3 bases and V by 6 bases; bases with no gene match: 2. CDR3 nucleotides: TGTGCCAGCAGAAACAGGGGTGGAAACACCATATATTTT. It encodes CASRNRGGNTIYF.

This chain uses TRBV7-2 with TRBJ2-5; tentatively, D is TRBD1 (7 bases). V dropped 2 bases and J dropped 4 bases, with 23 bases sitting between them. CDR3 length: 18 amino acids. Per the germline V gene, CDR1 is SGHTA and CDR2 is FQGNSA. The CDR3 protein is CASSLRGPGGSKGETQYF. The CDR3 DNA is TGTGCCAGCAGCTTACGGGGACCAGGGGGGAGTAAGGGAGAGACCCAGTACTTC. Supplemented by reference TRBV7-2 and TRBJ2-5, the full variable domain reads GAGVSQSPSNKVTEKGKDVELRCDPISGHTALYWYRQSLGQGLEFLIYFQGNSAPDKSGLPSDRFSAERTGGSVSTLTIQRTQQEDSAVYLCASSLRGPGGSKGETQYFGPGTRLLVL.

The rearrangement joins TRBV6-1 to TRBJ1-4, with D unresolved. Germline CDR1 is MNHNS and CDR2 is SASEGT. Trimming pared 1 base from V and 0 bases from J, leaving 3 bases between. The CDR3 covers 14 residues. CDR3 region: CASSEVPTNEKLFF. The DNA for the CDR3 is TGTGCCAGCAGTGAAGTGCCAACTAATGAAAAACTGTTTTTT.

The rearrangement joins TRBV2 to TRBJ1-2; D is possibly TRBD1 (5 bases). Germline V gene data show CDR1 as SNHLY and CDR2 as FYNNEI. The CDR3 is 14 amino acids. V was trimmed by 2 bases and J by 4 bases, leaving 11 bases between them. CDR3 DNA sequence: TGTGCCAGCAGTGAACAGGGTCGGAGCTATGGCTACACCTTC. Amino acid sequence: CASSEQGRSYGYTF. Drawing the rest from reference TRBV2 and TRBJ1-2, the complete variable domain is EPEVTQTPSHQVTQMGQEVILRCVPISNHLYFYWYRQILGQKVEFLVSFYNNEISEKSEIFDDQFSVERPDGSNFTLKIRSTKLEDSAMYFCASSEQGRSYGYTFGSGTRLTVV.

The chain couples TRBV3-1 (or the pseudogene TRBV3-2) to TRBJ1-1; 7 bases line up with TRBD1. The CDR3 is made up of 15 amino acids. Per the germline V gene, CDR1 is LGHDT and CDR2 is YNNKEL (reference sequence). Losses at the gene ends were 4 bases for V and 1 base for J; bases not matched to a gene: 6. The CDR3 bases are TGTGCCAGCAGCCCCACCGGGACAGCGAACACTGAAGCTTTCTTT. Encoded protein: CASSPTGTANTEAFF.

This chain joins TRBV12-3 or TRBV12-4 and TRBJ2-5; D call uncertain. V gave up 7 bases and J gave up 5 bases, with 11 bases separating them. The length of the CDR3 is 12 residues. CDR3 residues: CASNLRDETQYF. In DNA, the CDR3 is TGTGCCAGCAATCTTCGAGACGAGACCCAGTACTTC.

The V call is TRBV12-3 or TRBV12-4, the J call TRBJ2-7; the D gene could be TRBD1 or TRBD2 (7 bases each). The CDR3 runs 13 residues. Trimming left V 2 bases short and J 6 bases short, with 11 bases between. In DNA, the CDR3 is TGTGCCAGCAGTTTAACAGGGGAGGGCGAGCAGTACTTC. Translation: CASSLTGEGEQYF.

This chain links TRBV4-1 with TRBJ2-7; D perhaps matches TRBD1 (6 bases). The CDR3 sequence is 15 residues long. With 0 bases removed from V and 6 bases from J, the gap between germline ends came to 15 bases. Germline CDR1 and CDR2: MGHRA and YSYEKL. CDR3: CASSQDSQGGREQYF. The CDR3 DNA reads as TGCGCCAGCAGCCAAGATTCACAGGGCGGCCGCGAGCAGTACTTC.

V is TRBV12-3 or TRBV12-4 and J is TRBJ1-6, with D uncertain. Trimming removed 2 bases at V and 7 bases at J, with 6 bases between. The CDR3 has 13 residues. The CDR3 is CASSLTANSPLHF. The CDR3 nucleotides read TGTGCCAGCAGTTTAACAGCAAATTCACCCCTCCACTTT.